Below are 12 T cell receptor beta chains sequenced from a single sample in a study of cytomegalovirus exposure and HLA in healthy donors. Both 60 Vbeta primers and 13 Jbeta primers went into the PCR. Using immunoSEQ multiplex PCR, the repertoire was profiled, and TCRdb retains in-frame clones only, with some absent. The sample has about 160,000 clones; around 78% are singletons. The sample taken for sequencing was PBMCs. The receptors here all came from a woman aged 40 to 49 in good health and CMV-seronegative.

This chain connects TRBV9 to TRBJ1-1; D possibly corresponds to TRBD1 (6 bases). The CDR3 sequence is 15 residues long. Germline V gene sequence: CDR1 SGDLS, CDR2 YYNGEE. Trimming cost V 7 bases and J 5 bases, with 21 bases left between them. Written as DNA, the CDR3 is TGTGCCAGCGGGGGGAGGGGGACGAGAGGGACTGAAGCTTTCTTT. Encoded protein: CASGGRGTRGTEAFF.

The rearrangement joins TRBV5-8 to TRBJ2-1; 7 bases are shared with TRBD2. Per germline, CDR1 SGHTS and CDR2 YDEGEE. V was pared by 5 bases and J by 10 bases, with 18 bases of the junction left unmatched. CDR3 length equals 16 residues. The CDR3 DNA reads TGTGCCAGCAGAGTGATTCGAGCGGGATCGTCCGGGGAGCAGTTCTTC. This sequence encodes CASRVIRAGSSGEQFF.

This clone turned up a few times. The chain uses TRBV11-2 and TRBJ2-7; D remains unclear. This CDR3 is 12 amino acids long. V was shortened by 2 bases and J by 6 bases, with 8 bases between the two germline ends. Germline V CDR1 and CDR2: SGHAT, FQNNGV. The CDR3 coding sequence is TGTGCCAGCAGCTTACTGGGCGTCGAGCAGTACTTC. Translating it yields CASSLLGVEQYF.

The V gene is TRBV30, the J gene TRBJ2-1; 7 bases fit TRBD2. CDR1 is GTSNPN, CDR2 SVGIG, per germline (reference sequence). This CDR3 spans 15 amino acids. Losses at the gene ends were 6 bases for V and 7 bases for J; bases not matched to a gene: 15. This chain's CDR3 is CACQGWGRALNEQFF. The CDR3 region has the DNA TGTGCCTGCCAGGGATGGGGGAGGGCCCTTAATGAGCAGTTCTTC.

The chain is built from TRBV15 and TRBJ2-5, with D perhaps matching TRBD2 (6 bases). The CDR3 is made up of 16 amino acids. Germline CDR1 reads LNHNV; CDR2 reads YYDKDF (reference sequence). With 1 base removed from V and 1 base from J, the gap between germline ends came to 13 bases. The CDR3 coding sequence is TGTGCCACCAGCAGAGGGGGATCTAGCGTCCAAGAGACCCAGTACTTC. Protein: CATSRGGSSVQETQYF.

CDR3 region: CASTGLMNTEAFF. In DNA, the CDR3 is TGTGCCAGCACAGGGCTAATGAACACTGAAGCTTTCTTT. The rearrangement uses TRBV2 and TRBJ1-1, with D possibly being TRBD1 (5 bases). CDR1 is SNHLY and CDR2 is FYNNEI in the germline V gene. CDR3 length: 13 residues. With 7 bases removed from V and 0 bases from J, the gap between germline ends came to 9 bases.

This chain joins TRBV7-6 and TRBJ2-7, with TRBD2 matching 13 bases. Trimming at V came to 6 bases and at J to 2 bases, leaving 13 bases not matched to a gene. This CDR3 is 18 amino acids long. The germline V gene encodes CDR1 SGHVS and CDR2 FNYEAQ. The CDR3 loop is CASSPQGGGLAGPYEQYF. The CDR3 DNA is TGTGCCAGCAGTCCCCAAGGGGGGGGACTAGCGGGGCCCTACGAGCAGTACTTC.

The chain is built from TRBV29-1 and TRBJ2-7; 8 bases fit TRBD2. J was trimmed by 4 bases and V by 7 bases; bases with no gene match: 39. The CDR3 extends over 23 amino acids. Germline lookup yields CDR1 SQVTM and CDR2 ANQGSEA. This CDR3 is CSAKAAGTSFLSGTYLPNYEQYF. The CDR3 bases are TGCAGCGCAAAAGCCGCCGGGACTAGTTTCTTATCTGGGACTTATCTGCCCAATTACGAGCAGTACTTC.

With regard to this clone: The sample has other DNA sequences that encode this CDR3 too. V and J are TRBV28 and TRBJ1-2; perhaps TRBD1 as D (5 bases). The CDR3 is 12 amino acids. Trimming stripped 3 bases from V and 5 bases from J, with 7 bases between. Looked up from germline, CDR1 is MDHEN and CDR2 is SYDVKM. CDR3 sequence (DNA): TGTGCCAGCAGTTTGGGGGGGTATGGCTACACCTTC. The encoded protein is CASSLGGYGYTF.

The chain employs TRBV28 and TRBJ1-1, with D hard to call. Trimming stripped 5 bases from V and 9 bases from J, with 13 bases between. CDR1 and CDR2 from the germline V gene are MDHEN and SYDVKM. The CDR3 loop spans 12 amino acids. This CDR3 is CASSLGVGKAFF. CDR3 nucleotides: TGTGCCAGCAGTCTCGGGGTGGGGAAAGCTTTCTTT.

CDR3 bases: TGCGCCAGCAGCTTGAGGGAGACAGATACGCAGTATTTT. It specifies CASSLRETDTQYF. The chain joins TRBV5-1 to TRBJ2-3, with D possibly being TRBD2 (5 bases). CDR1 SGHRS and CDR2 YFSETQ come from the germline V gene. Trimming took off 1 base at V and 3 bases at J, with 6 bases between the two ends. This CDR3 has 13 amino acids.

V usage is TRBV6-1 and J usage is TRBJ1-5; the D is unclear. V was pared by 4 bases and J by 0 bases, with 22 bases between. Per the germline V gene, CDR1 is MNHNS and CDR2 is SASEGT. The CDR3 runs to 19 residues. The CDR3 DNA reads TGTGCCAGCAGTGGCCCCTGGAGGGCGGGTGCGAATAGCAATCAGCCCCAGCATTTT. Amino acid sequence: CASSGPWRAGANSNQPQHF.